This is a list of T cell receptor beta chains from one sample in a study of shared clonotypes between healthy human individuals. The repertoire was sequenced with immunoSEQ multiplex PCR; TCRdb's copy has only in-frame clones and lacks some. The sample lists under 2,000,000 clones; less than 95% were seen once. Specimen: naive CD8+ T cells sorted from blood. The source is a man between 18 and 35 years old in good health. CDR3s include the opening cysteine and the closing phenylalanine or tryptophan. Fields, in order: clone size, D gene, J gene, V gene, CDR3 length, CDR3 protein, CDR3 DNA. A D gene is named only where the DNA matches it firmly. Size is stated for part of the rows, as once, few or many counts, or as a class when the clone is expanded.

clone_size: .; d_call: .; j_call: TRBJ2-2; v_call: TRBV4-3; cdr3_length: 15; cdr3_aa: CASSQGRGGTGELFF; cdr3_nt: TGCGCCAGCAGCCAAGGTCGTGGTGGCACCGGGGAGCTGTTTTTT
clone_size: .; d_call: .; j_call: TRBJ2-7; v_call: TRBV4-3; cdr3_length: 16; cdr3_aa: CASSQGAGKLSYEQYF; cdr3_nt: TGCGCCAGCAGCCAAGGGGCAGGGAAGTTGAGCTACGAGCAGTACTTC
clone_size: .; d_call: .; j_call: TRBJ1-5; v_call: TRBV4-1; cdr3_length: 15; cdr3_aa: CASSQDTGSNQPQHF; cdr3_nt: TGCGCCAGCAGCCAAGATACGGGTAGCAATCAGCCCCAGCATTTT
clone_size: .; d_call: .; j_call: TRBJ1-1; v_call: TRBV28; cdr3_length: 14; cdr3_aa: CASSPDRLNTEAFF; cdr3_nt: TGTGCCAGCAGCCCGGACAGATTGAACACTGAAGCTTTCTTT
clone_size: .; d_call: .; j_call: TRBJ2-2; v_call: TRBV9; cdr3_length: 11; cdr3_aa: CASSGGGELFF; cdr3_nt: TGTGCCAGCAGCGGGGGCGGGGAGCTGTTTTTT
clone_size: .; d_call: .; j_call: TRBJ1-4; v_call: TRBV5-1; cdr3_length: 15; cdr3_aa: CASSSTDGGYEKLFF; cdr3_nt: TGCGCCAGCAGCTCCACTGACGGAGGTTATGAAAAACTGTTTTTT
clone_size: once; d_call: TRBD1; j_call: TRBJ2-4; v_call: TRBV2; cdr3_length: 16; cdr3_aa: CASNLGTVLAKNIQYF; cdr3_nt: TGTGCCAGCAACCTTGGGACAGTGCTAGCCAAAAACATTCAGTACTTC
clone_size: once; d_call: .; j_call: TRBJ2-7; v_call: TRBV18; cdr3_length: 14; cdr3_aa: CASSPWGRPYEQYF; cdr3_nt: TGTGCCAGCTCACCGTGGGGGCGCCCCTACGAGCAGTACTTC
clone_size: .; d_call: .; j_call: TRBJ1-5; v_call: TRBV4-1; cdr3_length: 14; cdr3_aa: CASSHGGVDQPQHF; cdr3_nt: TGCGCCAGCAGCCACGGGGGAGTGGATCAGCCCCAGCATTTT
clone_size: .; d_call: .; j_call: TRBJ2-2; v_call: TRBV6-5; cdr3_length: 16; cdr3_aa: CASSYDRGANTGELFF; cdr3_nt: TGTGCCAGCAGTTACGACCGGGGGGCCAACACCGGGGAGCTGTTTTTT
clone_size: .; d_call: .; j_call: TRBJ2-1; v_call: TRBV9; cdr3_length: 15; cdr3_aa: CASSVDSRVYNEQFF; cdr3_nt: TGTGCCAGCAGCGTTGACTCCAGGGTCTACAATGAGCAGTTCTTC
clone_size: once; d_call: TRBD1; j_call: TRBJ2-7; v_call: TRBV5-3; cdr3_length: 15; cdr3_aa: CARSLYRGQKHEQYF; cdr3_nt: TGTGCCAGAAGCCTATACAGGGGGCAAAAACACGAGCAGTACTTC
clone_size: .; d_call: .; j_call: TRBJ2-3; v_call: TRBV7-9; cdr3_length: 12; cdr3_aa: CASSLIVDTQYF; cdr3_nt: TGTGCCAGCAGCTTGATTGTAGATACGCAGTATTTT
clone_size: .; d_call: .; j_call: TRBJ2-7; v_call: TRBV28; cdr3_length: 12; cdr3_aa: CATQLRAYEQYF; cdr3_nt: TGTGCCACCCAACTTAGGGCCTACGAGCAGTACTTC
clone_size: .; d_call: TRBD2; j_call: TRBJ2-4; v_call: TRBV20-1; cdr3_length: 11; cdr3_aa: CSGERDNIQYF; cdr3_nt: TGCAGTGGGGAGCGGGATAACATTCAGTACTTC
clone_size: .; d_call: TRBD1; j_call: TRBJ1-1; v_call: TRBV6-1; cdr3_length: 14; cdr3_aa: CASRLTGAGTEAFF; cdr3_nt: TGTGCCAGCAGACTGACAGGGGCCGGCACTGAAGCTTTCTTT
clone_size: .; d_call: TRBD1; j_call: TRBJ1-5; v_call: TRBV27; cdr3_length: 15; cdr3_aa: CASSPGQGHGQPQHF; cdr3_nt: TGTGCCAGCAGTCCGGGACAGGGTCACGGACAGCCCCAGCATTTT
clone_size: .; d_call: .; j_call: TRBJ2-5; v_call: TRBV29-1; cdr3_length: 12; cdr3_aa: CSVGRVQETQYF; cdr3_nt: TGCAGCGTTGGTCGGGTCCAAGAGACCCAGTACTTC
clone_size: .; d_call: .; j_call: TRBJ2-7; v_call: TRBV5-5; cdr3_length: 13; cdr3_aa: CASSLGPTYEQYF; cdr3_nt: TGTGCCAGCAGCTTGGGACCAACATACGAGCAGTACTTC
clone_size: .; d_call: .; j_call: TRBJ2-3; v_call: TRBV6-6; cdr3_length: 11; cdr3_aa: CASSYVYTQYF; cdr3_nt: TGTGCCAGCAGTTACGTGTATACGCAGTATTTT
clone_size: .; d_call: .; j_call: TRBJ1-2; v_call: TRBV5-4; cdr3_length: 15; cdr3_aa: CASSLVPGEEYGYTF; cdr3_nt: TGTGCCAGCAGCTTGGTACCAGGGGAGGAGTATGGCTACACCTTC
clone_size: .; d_call: .; j_call: TRBJ2-3; v_call: TRBV10-1; cdr3_length: 15; cdr3_aa: CASSETETFTDTQYF; cdr3_nt: TGCGCCAGCAGTGAGACAGAGACTTTCACAGATACGCAGTATTTT
clone_size: .; d_call: TRBD2; j_call: TRBJ2-3; v_call: TRBV27; cdr3_length: 18; cdr3_aa: CASSLGASGTFATDTQYF; cdr3_nt: TGTGCCAGCAGCCTAGGGGCTAGCGGGACATTCGCGACAGATACGCAGTATTTT
clone_size: once; d_call: .; j_call: TRBJ2-7; v_call: TRBV6-6; cdr3_length: 15; cdr3_aa: CASSYPKGEGYEQYF; cdr3_nt: TGTGCCAGCAGTTACCCCAAGGGGGAGGGGTACGAGCAGTACTTC
clone_size: .; d_call: .; j_call: TRBJ1-1; v_call: TRBV2; cdr3_length: 15; cdr3_aa: CASSEFQGIDTEAFF; cdr3_nt: TGTGCCAGCAGTGAATTTCAGGGAATTGACACTGAAGCTTTCTTT
clone_size: .; d_call: .; j_call: TRBJ2-1; v_call: TRBV7-9; cdr3_length: 14; cdr3_aa: CASSLAYVHNEQFF; cdr3_nt: TGTGCCAGCAGCTTAGCGTACGTTCACAATGAGCAGTTCTTC
clone_size: .; d_call: .; j_call: TRBJ2-7; v_call: TRBV7-2; cdr3_length: 12; cdr3_aa: CASSHTGFEQYF; cdr3_nt: TGTGCCAGCAGCCACACAGGGTTCGAGCAGTACTTC
clone_size: .; d_call: TRBD2; j_call: TRBJ2-2; v_call: TRBV29-1; cdr3_length: 15; cdr3_aa: CSVAGLAGDTGELFF; cdr3_nt: TGCAGCGTCGCGGGACTAGCGGGGGACACCGGGGAGCTGTTTTTT
clone_size: .; d_call: .; j_call: TRBJ2-7; v_call: TRBV15; cdr3_length: 15; cdr3_aa: CATSRDLITTLEQYF; cdr3_nt: TGTGCCACCAGCAGAGATCTTATAACCACCTTGGAGCAGTACTTC
clone_size: .; d_call: .; j_call: TRBJ1-2; v_call: TRBV27; cdr3_length: 13; cdr3_aa: CASSLGQSHGYTF; cdr3_nt: TGTGCCAGCAGTTTAGGGCAGTCTCATGGCTACACCTTC
clone_size: .; d_call: .; j_call: TRBJ2-1; v_call: TRBV7-9; cdr3_length: 14; cdr3_aa: CASNKGLQYNEQFF; cdr3_nt: TGTGCCAGCAACAAAGGGCTCCAGTACAATGAGCAGTTCTTC
clone_size: .; d_call: .; j_call: TRBJ2-7; v_call: TRBV10-3; cdr3_length: 15; cdr3_aa: CAISAASTPAEEQYF; cdr3_nt: TGTGCCATCAGTGCGGCCTCCACTCCCGCGGAAGAGCAGTACTTC
clone_size: .; d_call: .; j_call: TRBJ1-2; v_call: TRBV12-5; cdr3_length: 14; cdr3_aa: CASGKPLANYGYTF; cdr3_nt: TGTGCTAGTGGTAAACCGCTAGCTAACTATGGCTACACCTTC
clone_size: .; d_call: TRBD1; j_call: TRBJ2-1; v_call: TRBV13; cdr3_length: 15; cdr3_aa: CASSVGQGASNEQFF; cdr3_nt: TGTGCCAGCAGCGTGGGACAGGGGGCCAGCAATGAGCAGTTCTTC
clone_size: .; d_call: .; j_call: TRBJ1-5; v_call: TRBV19; cdr3_length: 15; cdr3_aa: CASSIFRTVGQPQHF; cdr3_nt: TGTGCCAGTAGTATCTTTAGGACAGTCGGTCAGCCCCAGCATTTT
clone_size: .; d_call: .; j_call: TRBJ2-7; v_call: TRBV6-6; cdr3_length: 13; cdr3_aa: CASSGGRLGEQYF; cdr3_nt: TGTGCCAGCAGTGGGGGACGACTTGGCGAGCAGTACTTC
clone_size: once; d_call: .; j_call: TRBJ2-1; v_call: TRBV30; cdr3_length: 16; cdr3_aa: CACKGCGFTSYNEQFF; cdr3_nt: TGTGCCTGCAAAGGGTGCGGGTTCACCTCCTACAATGAGCAGTTCTTC
clone_size: .; d_call: TRBD1; j_call: TRBJ2-7; v_call: TRBV4-1; cdr3_length: 13; cdr3_aa: CASSQNRGYEQYF; cdr3_nt: TGCGCCAGCAGTCAAAACAGGGGCTACGAGCAGTACTTC
clone_size: .; d_call: TRBD2; j_call: TRBJ2-7; v_call: TRBV5-1; cdr3_length: 19; cdr3_aa: CASSLRAELIAGGPYEQYF; cdr3_nt: TGCGCCAGCAGCTTAAGGGCCGAGCTTATAGCGGGAGGGCCCTACGAGCAGTACTTC
clone_size: .; d_call: .; j_call: TRBJ1-1; v_call: TRBV11-2; cdr3_length: 15; cdr3_aa: CASSLESGLNTEAFF; cdr3_nt: TGTGCCAGCAGCTTAGAATCCGGATTGAACACTGAAGCTTTCTTT
clone_size: .; d_call: TRBD1; j_call: TRBJ1-1; v_call: TRBV30; cdr3_length: 14; cdr3_aa: CAWSEGLGGFGAFF; cdr3_nt: TGTGCCTGGAGTGAGGGTCTAGGGGGCTTCGGGGCTTTCTTT
clone_size: .; d_call: .; j_call: TRBJ2-1; v_call: TRBV20-1; cdr3_length: 11; cdr3_aa: CSARGRNEQFF; cdr3_nt: TGCAGTGCTAGAGGCCGGAATGAGCAGTTCTTC
clone_size: .; d_call: .; j_call: TRBJ2-5; v_call: TRBV6-5; cdr3_length: 15; cdr3_aa: CASSYSELASLAQYF; cdr3_nt: TGTGCCAGCAGTTACTCCGAGTTGGCTAGCCTGGCCCAGTACTTC
clone_size: .; d_call: TRBD1; j_call: TRBJ2-7; v_call: TRBV4-2; cdr3_length: 15; cdr3_aa: CASSQHRQGTYEQYF; cdr3_nt: TGTGCCAGCAGCCAACATCGACAGGGGACCTACGAGCAGTACTTC
clone_size: .; d_call: .; j_call: TRBJ2-1; v_call: TRBV7-6; cdr3_length: 14; cdr3_aa: CASSLAGGYNEQFF; cdr3_nt: TGTGCCAGCAGCTTAGCAGGGGGCTACAATGAGCAGTTCTTC
clone_size: .; d_call: .; j_call: TRBJ1-6; v_call: TRBV5-6; cdr3_length: 16; cdr3_aa: CASSLEGSTYNSPLHF; cdr3_nt: TGTGCCAGCAGCTTGGAGGGAAGCACCTATAATTCACCCCTCCACTTT
clone_size: once; d_call: .; j_call: TRBJ1-1; v_call: TRBV5-6; cdr3_length: 12; cdr3_aa: CASSFGYTEAFF; cdr3_nt: TGTGCCAGCAGCTTCGGATACACTGAAGCTTTCTTT
clone_size: .; d_call: .; j_call: TRBJ2-7; v_call: TRBV6-5; cdr3_length: 16; cdr3_aa: CASSYPAGGDTYEQYF; cdr3_nt: TGTGCCAGCAGTTACCCGGCCGGCGGGGACACCTACGAGCAGTACTTC